The sequence of this TCR beta chain was determined in a study of T cells after posttransplantation cyclophosphamide. General study findings and limits: Later blood repertoires were often dominated by clones from the donor CD8+ memory compartment. TRB clonality was highly associated with recipient CMV seropositivity and reactivation. Blood and skin or GI T cell repertoires showed limited TRB overlap.

Note on this clone: Its antigen is unidentified.

The assay was immunoSEQ multiplex PCR, and TCRdb's table has in-frame clones only and misses some. This table has some 25,000 clones, about 82% appearing once. V lost 3 bases to trimming and J lost 5 bases, with 8 bases between them. From germline, CDR1 is SGHTS and CDR2 YDEGEE. CDR3 size: 12 residues. This chain links TRBV5-8 with TRBJ1-2; D gene unclear. The sample comprised PBMCs. The source of this sequence is a woman aged 55-69 years with a blood cancer, CMV-positive, and with a related stem cell donor. CDR3 sequence reads: CASSSAGYGYTF. The CDR3 region has the DNA TGTGCCAGCAGCTCCGCGGGGTATGGCTACACCTTC.